These 15 T cell receptor beta chains came from one sample sequenced in a study of OX40 agonist ivuxolimab in advanced cancers. Method: immunoSEQ multiplex PCR; TCRdb's copy keeps in-frame clones and lacks some. The sample records fewer than 50,000 clones, around 80% being singletons. The specimen comprised CD4+ or CD8+ T cells sorted from blood, sampled in a trial of the OX40 agonist ivuxolimab. The receptor set was obtained from an adult with an advanced solid tumor such as melanoma, head and neck, liver or kidney cancer.

This clone was seen a handful of times. The V and J genes are TRBV9 and TRBJ1-1; D is unclear. The CDR3 sequence is 13 residues long. Between the trimmed V and J ends, which lost 0 bases and 6 bases, there was a span of 9 bases. The germline CDR1 and CDR2 sequences are SGDLS and YYNGEE. This chain's CDR3 is CASSVESTAEAFF. CDR3 DNA: TGTGCCAGCAGCGTAGAGTCAACAGCTGAAGCTTTCTTT. The full variable domain, with the rest looked up from reference TRBV9 and TRBJ1-1, is DSGVTQTPKHLITATGQRVTLRCSPRSGDLSVYWYQQSLDQGLQFLIQYYNGEERAKGNILERFSAQQFPDLHSELNLSSLELGDSALYFCASSVESTAEAFFGQGTRLTVV.

The chain joins TRBV15 to TRBJ1-2; tentatively, D is TRBD1 (5 bases). Per the germline V gene, CDR1 is LNHNV and CDR2 is YYDKDF (reference sequence). V lost 2 bases to trimming and J lost 6 bases, with 16 bases between them. The CDR3 loop spans 15 amino acids. The chain's CDR3 is CATSRPAGGGHGYTF. The CDR3 coding sequence is TGTGCCACCAGCAGACCGGCTGGGGGAGGACATGGCTACACCTTC.

V is TRBV7-8 and J is TRBJ2-2, with TRBD1 identical over 7 bases. The CDR3 sequence is 15 residues long. The V segment lost 7 bases and the J segment 6 bases; nucleotides outside the gene matches: 11. The germline gives CDR1 SGHVS, CDR2 FQNEAQ. CDR3 loop: CASIPSRTGAGELFF. As DNA, the CDR3 is TGTGCCAGCATCCCGTCCCGGACAGGAGCCGGGGAGCTGTTTTTT.

The CDR3 reads CASSLVGSANYGYTF. The CDR3 DNA reads as TGTGCCAGCAGCTTAGTGGGGTCAGCTAACTATGGCTACACCTTC. This chain links TRBV11-3 with TRBJ1-2; no clear D. Per germline, CDR1 SGHNT and CDR2 YENEEA. The CDR3 contains 15 residues. Trimming cost V 1 base and J 0 bases, with 9 bases left between them.

The CDR3 protein is CASREAGQGDTGELFF. The CDR3 region has the DNA TGTGCCAGCAGGGAAGCGGGACAGGGTGACACCGGGGAGCTGTTTTTT. The gene calls are TRBV11-2 and TRBJ2-2, with TRBD1 matching 9 bases. The germline V gene has CDR1 SGHAT and CDR2 FQNNGV. The CDR3 runs 16 residues. The ends lost 6 bases at V and 3 bases at J; junction bases unmatched: 8.

The V gene is TRBV30, the J gene TRBJ2-7; D gene unclear. Germline V gene lookup returns CDR1 GTSNPN and CDR2 SVGIG (reference sequence). This CDR3 is 12 amino acids long. The CDR3 is CASGPQSGEQYF. The CDR3 DNA is TGTGCTAGTGGGCCCCAGTCAGGCGAGCAGTACTTC.

V is TRBV6-1 and J is TRBJ2-3, with 10 bases aligning to TRBD1. The CDR3 length is 11 residues. Trimming at V came to 7 bases and at J to 14 bases, leaving 6 bases not matched to a gene. Germline V gives CDR1 MNHNS, CDR2 SASEGT. The CDR3 loop is CASTSRDRGYF. For the CDR3, the DNA is TGTGCCAGCACCTCACGGGACAGGGGGTATTTT.

This rearrangement joins TRBV5-1 to TRBJ2-5; tentatively, D is TRBD1 or TRBD2 (6 bases each). Germline CDR1 SGHRS, CDR2 YFSETQ. The CDR3 is 16 residues long. The V gene lost 2 bases and the J gene lost 1 base, with 15 bases spanning the gap. The CDR3: CASSFGGGWVQETQYF. The CDR3 region has the DNA TGCGCCAGCAGCTTCGGAGGGGGTTGGGTCCAAGAGACCCAGTACTTC.

In its sample, this clone ranks as medium-sized. CDR3 residues: CASSAEFTGTGGAEQYF. The CDR3 DNA reads TGTGCCAGCAGTGCCGAATTTACCGGGACAGGGGGCGCCGAGCAGTACTTC. The chain has TRBV6-1 and TRBJ2-7, with 12 nucleotides matching TRBD1. The germline V gene has CDR1 MNHNS and CDR2 SASEGT. This CDR3 contains 17 residues. Germline trimming cut 4 bases from V and 6 bases from J; bases unmatched to any gene: 13.

This chain joins TRBV7-2 and TRBJ2-1; 9 nucleotides agree with TRBD2. Germline values: CDR1 SGHTA, CDR2 FQGNSA. V shed 1 base and J 3 bases; nucleotides not matched to a gene: 1. CDR3 length equals 15 residues. As DNA, the CDR3 is TGTGCCAGCAGCTTAGGAGCGGGGGGCTACAATGAGCAGTTCTTC. It specifies CASSLGAGGYNEQFF.

V is TRBV4-1 and J is TRBJ2-7; D gene ambiguous. V was shortened by 1 base and J by 3 bases, with 16 bases between the two germline ends. Germline V gene sequence: CDR1 MGHRA, CDR2 YSYEKL. The CDR3 is made up of 16 amino acids. CDR3 nucleotides: TGCGCCAGCAGCCAAGTTCCAAGAACAGTTAGCTACGAGCAGTACTTC. It encodes CASSQVPRTVSYEQYF.

The V and J genes are TRBV27 and TRBJ1-5; D is possibly TRBD1 (5 bases). V gave up 4 bases and J gave up 4 bases, with 8 bases separating them. The CDR3 extends over 13 amino acids. The germline CDR1 and CDR2 sequences are MNHEY and SMNVEV (reference sequence). The CDR3 reads CASSWGPNQPQHF. For the CDR3, the DNA is TGTGCCAGCAGTTGGGGCCCTAATCAGCCCCAGCATTTT.

This clone was found a few times. The chain employs TRBV6-6 and TRBJ2-7, with TRBD2 identical over 11 bases. Looked up from germline, CDR1 is MNHNY and CDR2 is SVGAGI (reference sequence). Trimming removed 5 bases from V and 2 bases from J; junction bases left unmatched: 5. The CDR3 spans 15 residues. The CDR3 region is CASSPVSGGAYEQYF. CDR3 coding DNA: TGTGCCAGCAGTCCAGTTAGCGGGGGGGCCTACGAGCAGTACTTC.

V is TRBV7-2 and J is TRBJ2-3, with D unresolved. Germline CDR1 SGHTA, CDR2 FQGNSA. V lost 5 bases to trimming and J lost 4 bases, with 22 bases between them. The CDR3 is made up of 17 amino acids. The CDR3 DNA reads as TGTGCCAGCAGCCCCCGGTATGGAGTAATAGCCCCAGATACGCAGTATTTT. It translates to CASSPRYGVIAPDTQYF.

The chain carries TRBV7-8 and TRBJ2-5, with a tentative D call TRBD2 (6 bases). Trimming pared 3 bases from V and 2 bases from J, leaving 10 bases between. CDR3 size: 14 residues. Looked up from germline, CDR1 is SGHVS and CDR2 is FQNEAQ. The DNA of the CDR3 is TGTGCCAGCAGCTTCAAACTAGCACAAGAGACCCAGTACTTC. Amino acids: CASSFKLAQETQYF.